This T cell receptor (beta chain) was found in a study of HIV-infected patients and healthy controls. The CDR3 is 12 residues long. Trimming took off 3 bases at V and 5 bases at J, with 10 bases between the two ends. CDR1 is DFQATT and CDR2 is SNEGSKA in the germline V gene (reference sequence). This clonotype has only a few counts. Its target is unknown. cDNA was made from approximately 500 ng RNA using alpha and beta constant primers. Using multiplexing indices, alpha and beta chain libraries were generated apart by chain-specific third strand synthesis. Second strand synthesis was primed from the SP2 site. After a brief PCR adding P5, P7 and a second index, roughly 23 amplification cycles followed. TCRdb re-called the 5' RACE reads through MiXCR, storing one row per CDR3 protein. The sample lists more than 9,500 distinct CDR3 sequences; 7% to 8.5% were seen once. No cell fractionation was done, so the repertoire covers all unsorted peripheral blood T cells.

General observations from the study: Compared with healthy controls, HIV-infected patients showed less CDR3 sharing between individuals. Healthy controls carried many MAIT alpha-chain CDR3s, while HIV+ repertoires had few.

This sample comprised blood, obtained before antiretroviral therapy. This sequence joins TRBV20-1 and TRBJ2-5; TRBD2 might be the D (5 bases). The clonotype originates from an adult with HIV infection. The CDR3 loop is CSASTAAETQYF. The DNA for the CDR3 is TGCAGTGCTAGCACAGCGGCGGAGACCCAGTACTTC.